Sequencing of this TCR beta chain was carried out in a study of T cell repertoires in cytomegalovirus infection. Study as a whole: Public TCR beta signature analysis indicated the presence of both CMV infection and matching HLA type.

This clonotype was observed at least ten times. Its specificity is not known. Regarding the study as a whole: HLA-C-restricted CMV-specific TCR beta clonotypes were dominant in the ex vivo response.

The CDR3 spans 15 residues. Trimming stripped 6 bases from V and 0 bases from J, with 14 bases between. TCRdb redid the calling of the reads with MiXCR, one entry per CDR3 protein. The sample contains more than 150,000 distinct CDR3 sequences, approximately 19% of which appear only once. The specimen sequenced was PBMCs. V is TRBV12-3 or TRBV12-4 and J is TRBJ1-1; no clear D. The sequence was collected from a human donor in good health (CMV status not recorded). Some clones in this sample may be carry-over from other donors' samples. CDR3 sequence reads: CASSRGGNMNTEAFF. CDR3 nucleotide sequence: TGTGCCAGCAGCCGAGGTGGCAACATGAACACTGAAGCTTTCTTT.